This note documents a single T cell receptor (beta chain) sequence. The antigen is unknown. Deletions cut 1 base from V and 0 bases from J, with 9 bases between. This CDR3 is 14 amino acids long. CDR1 and CDR2 (germline): SQVTM, ANQGSEA. The record originates from a study of healthy donors' naive CD4 and CD8 T cells. Study outcomes and limitations: Naive CD4+ and CD8+ cells reportedly differed in usage of most V and J genes.

TCR libraries were built from about 520 ng of total RNA by linear amplification. TCRdb reanalysed the reads using MiXCR and keeps one entry per CDR3 protein. This sample has about 180,000 distinct CDR3 sequences, with around 70% found just once. The material sequenced was naive CD4+ and CD8+ T cells sorted from blood, pooled from several donors. The TCR comes from a pool of human donors in good health; the sample pools cells from several healthy donors. The chain has TRBV29-1 and TRBJ1-1; D not resolved. The CDR3 loop reads CSVEGKFMNTEAFF. Written as DNA, the CDR3 is TGCAGCGTTGAAGGAAAGTTCATGAACACTGAAGCTTTCTTT.